What follows is one T cell receptor (beta chain) and its context. Its target is not known. The record originates from a study of T cell responses to AZD1222 COVID-19 vaccine. Study-wide findings and caveats: Spike was spanned by vaccine-associated CD4 TCRs, with dominance at 160-218 and 743-854. Among the donors, most were white British and more were female, and clonal diversity was possibly underestimated. There were repertoire samples only from the period after the peak T cell response.

Profiled with immunoSEQ multiplex PCR; TCRdb holds only in-frame clones, not every one. The sample yields roughly 150,000 clones, roughly 86% seen once. The CDR3 loop spans 18 amino acids. V was pared by 3 bases and J by 6 bases, with 16 bases of the junction left unmatched. Germline lookup yields CDR1 MNHEY and CDR2 SMNVEV (reference sequence). This receptor was identified in an adult in good health. This material consisted of peripheral blood, taken on day 0 of AZD1222 vaccination. The rearrangement joins TRBV27 to TRBJ2-7, with 11 bases that match TRBD1. CDR3 region: CASSFPTRGQGGSSEQYF. The DNA of the CDR3 is TGTGCCAGCAGTTTCCCTACTAGGGGACAGGGGGGGTCGTCCGAGCAGTACTTC.